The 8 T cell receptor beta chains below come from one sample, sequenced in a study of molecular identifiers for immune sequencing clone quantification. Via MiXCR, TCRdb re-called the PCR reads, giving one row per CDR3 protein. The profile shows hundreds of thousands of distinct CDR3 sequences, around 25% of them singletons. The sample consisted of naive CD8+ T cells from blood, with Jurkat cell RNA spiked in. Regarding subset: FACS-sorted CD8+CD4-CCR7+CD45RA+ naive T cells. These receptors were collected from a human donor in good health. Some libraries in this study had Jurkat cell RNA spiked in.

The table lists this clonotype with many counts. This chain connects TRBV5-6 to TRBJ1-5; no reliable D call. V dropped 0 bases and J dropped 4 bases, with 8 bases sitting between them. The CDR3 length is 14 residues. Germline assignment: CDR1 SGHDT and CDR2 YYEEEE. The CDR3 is CASSLGQKNQPQHF. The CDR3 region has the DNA TGTGCCAGCAGCTTGGGGCAGAAGAATCAGCCCCAGCATTTT.

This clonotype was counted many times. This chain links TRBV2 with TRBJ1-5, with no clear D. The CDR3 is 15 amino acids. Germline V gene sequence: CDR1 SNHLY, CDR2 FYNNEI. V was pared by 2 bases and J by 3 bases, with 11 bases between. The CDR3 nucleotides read TGTGCCAGCAGTGAAATAGGGTCTTACAATCAGCCCCAGCATTTT. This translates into CASSEIGSYNQPQHF.

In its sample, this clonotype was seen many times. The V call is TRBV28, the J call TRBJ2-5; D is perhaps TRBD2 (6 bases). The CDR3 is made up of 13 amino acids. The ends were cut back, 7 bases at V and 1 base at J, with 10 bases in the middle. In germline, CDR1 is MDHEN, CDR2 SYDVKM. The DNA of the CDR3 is TGTGCCAGCACTCCCGGGAGCCAAGAGACCCAGTACTTC. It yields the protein CASTPGSQETQYF.

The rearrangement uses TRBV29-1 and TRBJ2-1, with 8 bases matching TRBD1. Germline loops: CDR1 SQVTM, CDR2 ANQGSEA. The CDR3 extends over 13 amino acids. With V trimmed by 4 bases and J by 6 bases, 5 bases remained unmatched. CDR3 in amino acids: CSVVPRGLNEQFF. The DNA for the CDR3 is TGCAGCGTTGTGCCCAGGGGGCTCAATGAGCAGTTCTTC.

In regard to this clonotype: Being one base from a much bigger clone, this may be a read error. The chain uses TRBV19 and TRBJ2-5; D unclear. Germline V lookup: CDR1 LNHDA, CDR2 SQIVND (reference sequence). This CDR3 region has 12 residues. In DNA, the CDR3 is TGTGCCAGTAGTATGGACGGAGAGACCCACTACTTC. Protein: CASSMDGETHYF.

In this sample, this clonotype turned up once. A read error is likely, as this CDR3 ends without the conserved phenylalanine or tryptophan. CDR3: CSARDTAGVRYEQYS. The CDR3 nucleotides read TGCAGTGCTAGAGATACGGCGGGAGTTCGCTACGAGCAGTACTCC. The chain joins TRBV20-1 to TRBJ2-7, with 7 bases fitting TRBD2. V lost 0 bases and J lost 3; bases outside the gene matches: 8. The CDR3 is 15 residues long. The germline CDR1 and CDR2 sequences are DFQATT and SNEGSKA (reference sequence).

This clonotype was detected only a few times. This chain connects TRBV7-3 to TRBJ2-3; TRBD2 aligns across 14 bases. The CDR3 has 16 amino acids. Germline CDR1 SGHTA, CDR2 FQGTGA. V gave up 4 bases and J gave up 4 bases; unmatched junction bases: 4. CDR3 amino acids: CASSSTSGRGSDTQYF. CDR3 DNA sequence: TGTGCCAGCAGCTCGACTAGCGGGAGGGGCTCAGATACGCAGTATTTT.

Here the CDR3 reads CSVLGQGISDEQFF. CDR3 coding DNA: TGCAGCGTTCTAGGACAGGGGATTAGCGATGAGCAGTTCTTC. This chain joins TRBV29-1 and TRBJ2-1; 9 bases line up with TRBD1. V lost 5 bases to trimming and J lost 8 bases; unmatched junction nucleotides: 10. The CDR3 runs 14 residues. Germline V lookup: CDR1 SQVTM, CDR2 ANQGSEA.